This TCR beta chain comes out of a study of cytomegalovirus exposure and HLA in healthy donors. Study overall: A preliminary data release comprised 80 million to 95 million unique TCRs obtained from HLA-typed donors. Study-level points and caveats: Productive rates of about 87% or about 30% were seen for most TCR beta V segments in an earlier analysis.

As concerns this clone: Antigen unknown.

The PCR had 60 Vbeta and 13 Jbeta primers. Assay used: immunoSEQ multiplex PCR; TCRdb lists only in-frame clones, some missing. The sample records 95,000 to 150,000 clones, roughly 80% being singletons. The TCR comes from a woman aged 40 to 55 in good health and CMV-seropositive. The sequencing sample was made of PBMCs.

CDR3 sequence reads: CASSPTGVIGYTF. The CDR3 DNA reads TGTGCCAGCAGCCCTACCGGGGTAATTGGCTACACCTTC. The chain recombines TRBV5-5 with TRBJ1-2, with D hard to call. Trimming pared 4 bases from V and 7 bases from J, leaving 14 bases between. The CDR3 has 13 residues. Germline V gene sequence: CDR1 SGHKS, CDR2 YYEKEE (reference sequence).